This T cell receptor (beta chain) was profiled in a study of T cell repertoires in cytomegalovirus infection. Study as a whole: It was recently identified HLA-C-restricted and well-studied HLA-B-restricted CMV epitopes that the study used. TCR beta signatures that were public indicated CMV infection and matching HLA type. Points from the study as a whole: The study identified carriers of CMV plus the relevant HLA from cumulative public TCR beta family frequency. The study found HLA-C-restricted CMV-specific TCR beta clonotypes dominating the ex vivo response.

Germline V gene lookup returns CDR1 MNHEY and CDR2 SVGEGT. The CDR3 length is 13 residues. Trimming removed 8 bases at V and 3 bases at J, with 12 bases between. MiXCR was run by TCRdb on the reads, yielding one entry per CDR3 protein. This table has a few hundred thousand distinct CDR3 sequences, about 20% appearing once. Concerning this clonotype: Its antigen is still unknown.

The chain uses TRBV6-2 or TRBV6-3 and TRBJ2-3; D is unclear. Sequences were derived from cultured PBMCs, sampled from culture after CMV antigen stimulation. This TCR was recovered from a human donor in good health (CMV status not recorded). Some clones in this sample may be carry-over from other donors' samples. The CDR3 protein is CASGNGLTDTQYF. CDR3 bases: TGTGCCAGCGGAAATGGGCTTACAGATACGCAGTATTTT.